This passage covers 25 T cell receptor beta chains from one sample sequenced in a study of cytomegalovirus exposure and HLA in healthy donors. The PCR was carried out with 60 Vbeta primers and 13 Jbeta primers. The protocol was immunoSEQ multiplex PCR, while the TCRdb copy is restricted to in-frame clones and leaves out a portion. The sample holds around 130,000 clones, over 60% seen once. Material: PBMCs. Receptor source: a man younger than 35 in good health and CMV-seronegative.

This chain joins TRBV6-6 and TRBJ1-4, with a possible D match to TRBD1 (5 bases). Germline-derived CDR1 and CDR2 are MNHNY and SVGAGI (reference sequence). CDR3 length equals 14 residues. Trimming pared 8 bases from V and 4 bases from J, leaving 14 bases between. In nucleotides, the CDR3 is TGTGCCAGCGTGAGAGCGGGGGTTAATGAAAAACTGTTTTTT. This gives the protein CASVRAGVNEKLFF.

The table lists this clone with a few counts. The chain combines TRBV30 with TRBJ1-1; 10 bases line up with TRBD1. The germline CDR1 and CDR2 sequences are GTSNPN and SVGIG (reference sequence). J was trimmed by 7 bases and V by 5 bases; bases with no gene match: 4. This CDR3 contains 12 residues. The CDR3 nucleotides are TGTGCCTGGGACAGGGGGCGCGGTGAAGCTTTCTTT. Translated: CAWDRGRGEAFF.

The chain uses TRBV5-4 and TRBJ1-4; a possible D gene is TRBD1 (6 bases). V gave up 2 bases and J gave up 1 base, with 15 bases separating them. This CDR3 is 17 amino acids long. In germline, CDR1 is SGHNT, CDR2 YYREEE (reference sequence). CDR3 DNA: TGTGCCAGCAGCTTAGCGGGGGCTAGTCTAACTAATGAAAAACTGTTTTTT. It encodes CASSLAGASLTNEKLFF. Combining the CDR3 with reference TRBV5-4 and TRBJ1-4 gives the whole variable domain ETGVTQSPTHLIKTRGQQVTLRCSSQSGHNTVSWYQQALGQGPQFIFQYYREEENGRGNFPPRFSGLQFPNYSSELNVNALELDDSALYLCASSLAGASLTNEKLFFGSGTQLSVL.

J is TRBJ1-2 and V is TRBV30; TRBD1 might be the D (5 bases). V lost 8 bases and J 4 bases, leaving 20 bases between the germline ends. In germline, CDR1 is GTSNPN, CDR2 SVGIG (reference sequence). This CDR3 is 14 amino acids long. CDR3 in amino acids: CARTSSTAFYGYTF. The CDR3 region has the DNA TGTGCCCGGACTTCATCGACAGCGTTCTATGGCTACACCTTC.

The genes are TRBV4-3 and TRBJ2-3; 9 nucleotides align to TRBD2. CDR3 length: 17 amino acids. Germline CDR1 LGHNA, CDR2 YSLEER. J lost 4 bases, V lost 0 bases, and 8 bases had no gene match. CDR3 in amino acids: CASSQDPPSGTPDTQYF. The CDR3 bases are TGCGCCAGCAGCCAAGATCCCCCTAGCGGGACCCCAGATACGCAGTATTTT.

This clone was seen a few times. The genes are TRBV6-6 and TRBJ1-1; 8 positions match TRBD1. Trimming removed 10 bases from V and 4 bases from J; junction bases left unmatched: 8. The CDR3 covers 13 residues. Germline V gene data show CDR1 as MNHNY and CDR2 as SVGAGI (reference sequence). This chain's CDR3 is CAIADRAGTEAFF. The CDR3 region has the DNA TGTGCCATCGCGGACAGGGCGGGCACTGAAGCTTTCTTT.

In this sample, this clone turned up a few times. The chain recombines TRBV28 with TRBJ1-2; 7 nucleotides agree with TRBD1. The CDR3 has 13 residues. Germline CDR1 reads MDHEN; CDR2 reads SYDVKM. V gave up 6 bases and J gave up 5 bases; unmatched junction bases: 6. Here the CDR3 DNA reads TGTGCCAGCAGGGGCAGGGGGGTTTATGGCTACACCTTC. Its translation is CASRGRGVYGYTF.

The chain has TRBV7-7 and TRBJ2-7; perhaps TRBD2 as D (6 bases). This CDR3 spans 15 amino acids. Trimming took off 5 bases at V and 3 bases at J, with 17 bases between the two ends. The germline V gene has CDR1 SSHAT and CDR2 FNYEAQ (reference sequence). The CDR3 DNA sequence: TGTGCCAGCAGCCCAGGTGGGGGGAATCACTACGAGCAGTACTTC. The encoded protein is CASSPGGGNHYEQYF.

The chain links TRBV6-5 to TRBJ1-5, with 10 bases aligning to TRBD1. V shed 6 bases and J 2 bases; nucleotides not matched to a gene: 1. This CDR3 comprises 14 residues. Germline loops: CDR1 MNHEY, CDR2 SVGAGI. This CDR3 is CASSGTGGNQPQHF. CDR3 nucleotide sequence: TGTGCCAGCAGCGGGACAGGGGGCAATCAGCCCCAGCATTTT.

The J gene is TRBJ2-2, the V gene TRBV28, with TRBD2 identical over 11 bases. Trimming removed 6 bases from V and 3 bases from J; junction bases left unmatched: 3. The CDR3 runs to 15 residues. The V gene's germline CDR1 is MDHEN and CDR2 SYDVKM. The CDR3 region has the DNA TGTGCCAGCAGCTGGACTAGCGGGTACACCGGGGAGCTGTTTTTT. This codes for CASSWTSGYTGELFF.

The J gene is TRBJ2-1, the V gene TRBV6-5, with no clear D. V was trimmed by 10 bases and J by 3 bases, leaving 10 bases between them. The CDR3 has 12 residues. Looked up from germline, CDR1 is MNHEY and CDR2 is SVGAGI. In DNA form, the CDR3 reads TGTGCCACCAAAACAGACTACAATGAGCAGTTCTTC. Protein sequence: CATKTDYNEQFF.

This rearrangement joins TRBV5-4 to TRBJ2-5; possible D gene TRBD2, 6 bases. The ends were cut back, 2 bases at V and 5 bases at J, with 19 bases in the middle. This CDR3 is built from 16 residues. Germline CDR1 reads SGHNT; CDR2 reads YYREEE (reference sequence). The CDR3 bases are TGTGCCAGCAGCTTCCGAGGTCACGCGGGGAGGGAGACCCAGTACTTC. Encoded protein: CASSFRGHAGRETQYF.

The chain has TRBV7-2 and TRBJ2-7, with 9 bases that match TRBD1. The CDR3 runs 16 residues. CDR1 and CDR2 from the germline V gene are SGHTA and FQGNSA. With 2 bases clipped from V and 0 bases from J, the junction kept 5 bases outside the gene matches. Written as DNA, the CDR3 is TGTGCCAGCAGCTTACGGACAGGGGAGAGCTCCTACGAGCAGTACTTC. Encoded protein: CASSLRTGESSYEQYF.

The chain uses TRBV27 and TRBJ2-7; D gene unclear. The CDR3 is 11 amino acids. CDR1 is MNHEY, CDR2 SMNVEV, per germline (reference sequence). V was trimmed by 5 bases and J by 5 bases, leaving 7 bases between them. This chain's CDR3 is CASSPSDEQYF. The CDR3 region has the DNA TGTGCCAGCAGTCCGTCCGACGAGCAGTACTTC.

This clone has just one count. V usage is TRBV6-1 and J usage is TRBJ1-5; 11 bases agree with TRBD1. Trimming took 6 bases from V and 6 from J; bases not matched to a gene: 7. Germline V gene sequence: CDR1 MNHNS, CDR2 SASEGT. The CDR3 is 15 residues long. CDR3 sequence reads: CASSQGQGETQPQHF. CDR3 nucleotides: TGTGCCAGCAGCCAGGGACAGGGGGAAACTCAGCCCCAGCATTTT.

V usage is TRBV28 and J usage is TRBJ1-5; D not resolved. The CDR3 runs to 16 residues. The V gene lost 3 bases and the J gene lost 1 base, with 13 bases spanning the gap. The germline V gene encodes CDR1 MDHEN and CDR2 SYDVKM. CDR3 sequence: CASSLSVRRSNQPQHF. In DNA form, the CDR3 reads TGTGCCAGCAGTTTGTCGGTCAGGAGGAGCAATCAGCCCCAGCATTTT.

The rearrangement uses TRBV11-3 and TRBJ2-7; D perhaps matches TRBD1 (5 bases). Trimming left V 1 base short and J 5 bases short, with 9 bases between. CDR1 is SGHNT, CDR2 YENEEA, per germline. The CDR3 spans 13 residues. The CDR3 DNA follows: TGTGCCAGCAGCTTAGGCAGGGCCGACGAGCAGTACTTC. Its protein product is CASSLGRADEQYF.

V gene TRBV30 combines with J gene TRBJ2-5; 10 bases are shared with TRBD2. The ends lost 0 bases at V and 0 bases at J; junction bases unmatched: 4. CDR1 is GTSNPN and CDR2 is SVGIG in the germline V gene (reference sequence). The CDR3 runs to 16 residues. In nucleotides, the CDR3 is TGTGCCTGGAGTGTAGGACTAGCGGACTACCAAGAGACCCAGTACTTC. As protein: CAWSVGLADYQETQYF.

In its sample, this clone was seen a few times. The rearrangement links TRBV2 to TRBJ2-4, with 11 bases matching TRBD1. The CDR3 consists of 16 residues. With 6 bases clipped from V and 2 bases from J, the junction kept 6 bases outside the gene matches. Germline V lookup: CDR1 SNHLY, CDR2 FYNNEI. The CDR3 DNA reads as TGTGCCAGCAGCAGGACAGGGGGCGCATCCAAAAACATTCAGTACTTC. Amino acids: CASSRTGGASKNIQYF.

The V call is TRBV30, the J call TRBJ2-7; D is uncertain. The CDR3 length is 11 residues. Germline V gives CDR1 GTSNPN, CDR2 SVGIG (reference sequence). V was cut by 3 bases and J by 6 bases, with 9 bases left in between. CDR3 sequence: CAWRRGIEQYF. In nucleotides, the CDR3 is TGTGCCTGGAGGCGAGGAATCGAGCAGTACTTC.

This chain connects TRBV5-4 to TRBJ2-4; D not resolved. This CDR3 is built from 14 residues. Trimming took off 3 bases at V and 3 bases at J, with 10 bases between the two ends. From germline, CDR1 is SGHNT and CDR2 YYREEE (reference sequence). The CDR3 region has the DNA TGTGCCAGCAGCTCACCCAGACTCAAAAACATTCAGTACTTC. It codes for CASSSPRLKNIQYF.

The genes are TRBV28 and TRBJ2-7; possible D gene TRBD2, 5 bases. The V and J ends lost 6 bases and 7 bases respectively, with 13 bases between them. The CDR3 extends over 12 amino acids. The V gene's germline CDR1 is MDHEN and CDR2 SYDVKM. CDR3 amino acids: CASSTLPGEQYF. The CDR3 bases are TGTGCCAGCAGCACACTACCGGGGGAGCAGTACTTC.

V gene TRBV12-2 combines with J gene TRBJ2-7; the table's D call, TRBD1, was not checked against the DNA. TRBV12-2 is a known pseudogene. The length of the CDR3 is 12 residues. Written as DNA, the CDR3 is TGTGCAAGTCGCTCCTATGGGCAAGGGCAGTACTTC. It specifies CASRSYGQGQYF.

The rearrangement links TRBV11-2 to TRBJ2-7, with 7 positions matching TRBD1. CDR3 length equals 16 residues. The V and J ends lost 7 bases and 1 base, in that order; junction bases with no gene match: 13. Germline V gene sequence: CDR1 SGHAT, CDR2 FQNNGV. CDR3 sequence (DNA): TGTGCCAGCACCCTTAATATCGGCAGGGGGTCCTACGAGCAGTACTTC. Its protein is CASTLNIGRGSYEQYF.

This chain connects TRBV7-7 to TRBJ2-3; the match to TRBD2 covers 11 bases. J was trimmed by 4 bases and V by 5 bases; bases with no gene match: 5. The CDR3 runs 15 residues. CDR1 is SSHAT, CDR2 FNYEAQ, per germline (reference sequence). CDR3 nucleotides: TGTGCCAGCAGCCCCCTAGCGGGGGGCGCAGATACGCAGTATTTT. Its protein product is CASSPLAGGADTQYF.